This is a list of T cell receptor beta chains from one sample in a study of post-analysis software for immune sequencing data. TCRdb reprocessed the PCR reads with MiXCR, giving one entry per CDR3 protein. The top ten hold more than 1.5% of the sample, which has roughly 600,000 distinct CDR3 sequences, roughly 40% seen once. The sample consisted of blood. The receptor source for this set is a girl between 5 and 17 years old with multiple sclerosis. Each CDR3 is given with its conserved first and last residue. The D gene is left open where the match is weak. A clone size is listed for some rows: how often the clone was seen (once, few, many), or a class if it is expanded.

clone_size	j_call	d_call	v_call	cdr3_aa	cdr3_nt
NA	TRBJ2-7	NA	TRBV10-3	CAIIRGQPEQYF	TGTGCCATCATCCGAGGACAGCCCGAGCAGTACTTC
few	TRBJ2-7	NA	TRBV7-9	CASSGGASSYEQYF	TGTGCCAGCAGCGGGGGAGCTTCCTCCTACGAGCAGTACTTC
NA	TRBJ2-5	TRBD1	TRBV5-1	CASSPGTGGFGETQYF	TGCGCCAGCAGCCCCGGGACAGGGGGTTTCGGTGAGACCCAGTACTTC
NA	TRBJ2-4	NA	TRBV12-3/TRBV12-4	CASSVGRNIQYF	TGTGCCAGCAGTGTAGGGAGAAACATTCAGTACTTC
few	TRBJ1-2	TRBD1	TRBV4-1	CASSQRTGALTNYGYTF	TGCGCCAGCAGCCAAAGGACAGGGGCCCTCACTAACTATGGCTACACCTTC
NA	TRBJ1-1	NA	TRBV5-6	CASSLGSGGSTEAFF	TGTGCCAGCAGCTTGGGGTCAGGAGGTAGCACTGAAGCTTTCTTT
few	TRBJ2-3	NA	TRBV6-5	CASSYVQGSDTQYF	TGTGCCAGCAGTTACGTACAGGGCTCAGATACGCAGTATTTT
NA	TRBJ2-3	TRBD2	TRBV20-1	CSARDEAGGYTQYF	TGCAGTGCTAGAGATGAAGCGGGGGGATATACGCAGTATTTT
few	TRBJ2-1	TRBD1	TRBV12-3/TRBV12-4	CASSDRAHEQFF	TGTGCCAGCAGCGACAGGGCCCATGAGCAGTTCTTC
NA	TRBJ1-2	NA	TRBV20-1	CSALTGTSGYTF	TGCAGTGCCCTTACCGGGACGAGTGGCTACACCTTC
NA	TRBJ1-2	NA	TRBV6-5	CAVHRAIGDYGYTF	TGTGCCGTCCACAGGGCTATAGGGGACTATGGCTACACCTTC